The clone carrying this TCR beta chain was counted a few times. Its antigen is currently unknown. The ends were cut back, 3 bases at V and 5 bases at J, with 7 bases in the middle. Germline V CDR1 and CDR2: KGHSH, LQKENI. The CDR3 loop spans 12 amino acids. The sample belongs to a study of T cell responses to AZD1222 COVID-19 vaccine. Clones were read by immunoSEQ multiplex PCR, and TCRdb kept only the in-frame ones, dropping some. Of about 120,000 clones in the sample, 70% to 90% are singletons; the top ten hold about 4%. Findings and limits, study-wide: Mapped onto spike, vaccine-associated CD4 TCRs spanned it and were dominant at 160-218 and 743-854. With two AZD1222 doses given, Spike-specific TCR breadth and depth both rose. The donor group comprised mostly white British people and more females; the analysis possibly underestimated clonal diversity.

This TCR derives from an adult in good health. This sequence joins TRBV18 and TRBJ2-5, with a weak D call TRBD2 (5 bases). Sequenced material: peripheral blood, taken on day 0 of MenACWY control vaccination. The CDR3 loop reads CASSPQRETQYF. CDR3 DNA sequence: TGTGCCAGCTCACCCCAGCGGGAGACCCAGTACTTC.